The subject of this entry is one TCR beta chain. This CDR3 is 16 amino acids long. The germline gives CDR1 SGHDN, CDR2 FVKESK. V dropped 5 bases and J dropped 3 bases, with 20 bases sitting between them. Libraries were prepared by immunoSEQ multiplex PCR; TCRdb keeps only in-frame clonotypes and omits some of them. The sample shows hundreds of thousands of clones, approximately 90% of them seen only once. These data come from a study of shared T cell receptors in the human thymus. This sample also appeared in a second study, on human thymus T cells. That report notes: Thymic tissue was derived from resections collected during corrective heart surgery. What appeared biased in thymic and blood repertoires was the usage of V and J genes. Related studies noted strongly shared thymic repertoires across unrelated people.

The V call is TRBV14, the J call TRBJ2-7, with D hard to call. The TCR sequence derives from a boy less than two years old with a congenital heart defect. Source material: thymocytes. This CDR3 reads CASSCTQRLEIYEQYF. CDR3 bases: TGTGCCAGCAGCTGCACTCAGAGGCTGGAAATCTACGAGCAGTACTTC.